A single sample gave rise to the 25 T cell receptor beta chains below, sequenced in a study of blood T cell repertoires in COVID-19. The assay was immunoSEQ multiplex PCR, and TCRdb's table has in-frame clones only and misses some. The sample lists over 150,000 clones, about three quarters occurring once. The sample comprised peripheral blood. These receptors were collected from a woman in her 70s with acute or convalescent COVID-19.

The chain employs TRBV19 and TRBJ2-7; TRBD1 matches 8 bases. CDR3 length: 15 residues. V shed 6 bases and J 6 bases; nucleotides not matched to a gene: 13. Germline V gene data show CDR1 as LNHDA and CDR2 as SQIVND (reference sequence). DNA of the CDR3: TGTGCCAGTAGCCGTTCTGGACAGGGTCGGGGCGAGCAGTACTTC. It encodes CASSRSGQGRGEQYF. The variable domain in full, with the rest retrieved from reference TRBV19 and TRBJ2-7, is DGGITQSPKYLFRKEGQNVTLSCEQNLNHDAMYWYRQDPGQGLRLIYYSQIVNDFQKGDIAEGYSVSREKKESFPLTVTSAQKNPTAFYLCASSRSGQGRGEQYFGPGTRLTVT.

The V call is TRBV9, the J call TRBJ2-2, with 8 bases that match TRBD1. V was clipped by 2 bases and J by 7 bases; unmatched bases: 7. This CDR3 region has 15 residues. Germline V CDR1 and CDR2: SGDLS, YYNGEE. The CDR3 here is CASSVLPGGDGELFF. Here the CDR3 DNA reads TGTGCCAGCAGCGTGTTACCAGGGGGCGACGGGGAGCTGTTTTTT.

V gene TRBV27 combines with J gene TRBJ1-2; TRBD1 agrees at 8 bases. V dropped 5 bases and J dropped 7; count of bases not matched to a gene: 6. Per the germline V gene, CDR1 is MNHEY and CDR2 is SMNVEV (reference sequence). This CDR3 has 13 amino acids. The CDR3 spells CASSQWTGSGYTF. CDR3 nucleotide sequence: TGTGCCAGCAGTCAATGGACAGGGAGTGGCTACACCTTC.

The rearrangement joins TRBV7-9 to TRBJ1-4; tentatively, D is TRBD1 (5 bases). The length of the CDR3 is 15 residues. Germline-derived CDR1 and CDR2 are SEHNR and FQNEAQ (reference sequence). V shed 5 bases and J shed 2 bases, with 12 bases lying between them. The CDR3: CASSRGRGTNEKLFF. The CDR3 bases are TGTGCCAGCAGCCGCGGGAGGGGCACTAATGAAAAACTGTTTTTT.

As DNA, the CDR3 is TGTGCCAGCAGCTTACTCCTAGCGAACGAGCAGTACTTC. Translating it yields CASSLLLANEQYF. This chain uses TRBV7-2 with TRBJ2-7, with D possibly being TRBD2 (6 bases). Trimming removed 2 bases from V and 5 bases from J, with 10 bases in between. This CDR3 contains 13 residues. The germline gives CDR1 SGHTA, CDR2 FQGNSA.

This clone has a handful of counts. The CDR3 protein is CASSLARRTDYEQYF. The DNA of the CDR3 is TGCGCCAGCAGCTTGGCCAGGAGGACAGATTACGAGCAGTACTTC. V and J are TRBV5-1 and TRBJ2-7; D perhaps matches TRBD1 (6 bases). This CDR3 has 15 amino acids. The germline V gene encodes CDR1 SGHRS and CDR2 YFSETQ. V lost 0 bases and J 4 bases, leaving 14 bases between the germline ends. The full variable domain, with the rest looked up from reference TRBV5-1 and TRBJ2-7, is KAGVTQTPRYLIKTRGQQVTLSCSPISGHRSVSWYQQTPGQGLQFLFEYFSETQRNKGNFPGRFSGRQFSNSRSEMNVSTLELGDSALYLCASSLARRTDYEQYFGPGTRLTVT.

This chain uses TRBV12-5 with TRBJ2-2, with 8 bases matching TRBD1. The CDR3 is 16 amino acids. Germline CDR1 is LGHNT and CDR2 is FRNRAP. J lost 4 bases, V lost 5 bases, and 9 bases had no gene match. CDR3 coding DNA: TGTGCTAGTGGTATAATGAGGACAGGGCCCACCGGGGAGCTGTTTTTT. Its protein is CASGIMRTGPTGELFF.

The gene calls are TRBV4-2 and TRBJ2-7; D is perhaps TRBD1 (6 bases). Trimming took 1 base from V and 1 from J, leaving 14 bases between them. The CDR3 contains 16 residues. The germline CDR1 and CDR2 sequences are LGHNA and YNFKEQ. The CDR3 spells CASSQVFGQRSYEQYF. The DNA of the CDR3 is TGTGCCAGCAGCCAAGTTTTCGGACAGCGATCCTACGAGCAGTACTTC.

This chain links TRBV28 with TRBJ1-2; 7 nucleotides agree with TRBD1. There are 11 residues in the CDR3. Germline V lookup: CDR1 MDHEN, CDR2 SYDVKM. Germline trimming cut 6 bases from V and 10 bases from J; bases unmatched to any gene: 5. The CDR3 bases are TGTGCCAGCAGCCCGGACAGGTTCTACACCTTC. It specifies CASSPDRFYTF.

This rearrangement joins TRBV19 to TRBJ2-5, with D perhaps TRBD1 (7 bases). This CDR3 is 15 amino acids long. Germline V gene data show CDR1 as LNHDA and CDR2 as SQIVND (reference sequence). Trimming took 5 bases from V and 5 from J, leaving 18 bases between them. DNA for the CDR3: TGTGCCAGTAGTCTTGGGGGGCAGGGGGAGGAGACCCAGTACTTC. Amino acids: CASSLGGQGEETQYF.

The chain has TRBV19 and TRBJ2-1, with 13 bases that match TRBD2. CDR3 length: 16 residues. Unmatched junction bases numbered 8, after V lost 6 bases and J lost 6 bases. CDR1 is LNHDA, CDR2 SQIVND, per germline (reference sequence). Here the CDR3 DNA reads TGTGCCAGTAGCCGATTACTAGCGGGAGGGCGCAATGAGCAGTTCTTC. It specifies CASSRLLAGGRNEQFF.

The V and J genes are TRBV2 and TRBJ2-3; 11 nucleotides align to TRBD1. In germline, CDR1 is SNHLY, CDR2 FYNNEI. The V gene end was trimmed by 6 bases and the J gene end by 3 bases; junction bases not matched to a gene: 5. This CDR3 has 15 residues. The CDR3 loop is CASSSDRGPTDTQYF. The CDR3, as DNA: TGTGCCAGCAGCTCGGACAGGGGGCCGACAGATACGCAGTATTTT. Full variable domain (missing parts from reference TRBV2 and TRBJ2-3): EPEVTQTPSHQVTQMGQEVILRCVPISNHLYFYWYRQILGQKVEFLVSFYNNEISEKSEIFDDQFSVERPDGSNFTLKIRSTKLEDSAMYFCASSSDRGPTDTQYFGPGTRLTVL.

The rearrangement joins TRBV2 to TRBJ2-1; TRBD1 agrees at 7 bases. The CDR3 runs 11 residues. Looked up from germline, CDR1 is SNHLY and CDR2 is FYNNEI. Unmatched junction bases numbered 6, after V lost 9 bases and J lost 10 bases. DNA for the CDR3: TGTGCCAGAGGACAGGCAGGGGAGCAGTTCTTC. This gives the protein CARGQAGEQFF.

This chain links TRBV5-1 with TRBJ2-2; 9 nucleotides agree with TRBD1. The length of the CDR3 is 17 residues. V lost 1 base, J lost 0 bases, and 4 bases stayed unmatched. Germline V gene lookup returns CDR1 SGHRS and CDR2 YFSETQ. The CDR3 region has the DNA TGCGCCAGCAGCTTGTACGGGACAGGGACGAACACCGGGGAGCTGTTTTTT. This encodes CASSLYGTGTNTGELFF.

This rearrangement joins TRBV29-1 to TRBJ2-7, with D perhaps TRBD1 (6 bases). The CDR3 sequence is 12 residues long. V lost 7 bases and J lost 1, with 11 bases in between. CDR1 and CDR2 from the germline V gene are SQVTM and ANQGSEA. This CDR3 is CSARDMSYEQYF. The CDR3 DNA reads TGCAGCGCACGGGACATGTCCTACGAGCAGTACTTC.

The chain is built from TRBV19 and TRBJ1-6; 8 nucleotides align to TRBD1. The V and J ends lost 9 bases and 10 bases, in that order; junction bases with no gene match: 8. Germline-derived CDR1 and CDR2 are LNHDA and SQIVND (reference sequence). The CDR3 extends over 13 amino acids. The CDR3 spells CASKTGVGSPLHF. In DNA, the CDR3 is TGTGCCAGCAAGACAGGGGTCGGATCACCCCTCCACTTT. Complete variable domain (other parts from reference TRBV19 and TRBJ1-6): DGGITQSPKYLFRKEGQNVTLSCEQNLNHDAMYWYRQDPGQGLRLIYYSQIVNDFQKGDIAEGYSVSREKKESFPLTVTSAQKNPTAFYLCASKTGVGSPLHFGNGTRLTVT.

The chain carries TRBV9 and TRBJ2-1; tentatively, D is TRBD2 (6 bases). Trimming cost V 3 bases and J 12 bases, with 13 bases left between them. The CDR3 is 12 amino acids. CDR1 SGDLS and CDR2 YYNGEE come from the germline V gene. The CDR3 spells CASSGVGGRQFF. The CDR3 nucleotides are TGTGCCAGCAGCGGAGTGGGGGGTAGGCAGTTCTTC.

The CDR3 here is CASSQEGTVSGANVLTF. CDR3 bases: TGCGCCAGCAGCCAAGAAGGGACAGTCTCTGGGGCCAACGTCCTGACTTTC. The chain has TRBV4-1 and TRBJ2-6, with 7 bases identical to TRBD1. Germline V gives CDR1 MGHRA, CDR2 YSYEKL. This CDR3 comprises 17 residues. V lost 0 bases, J lost 0 bases, and 2 bases stayed unmatched.

This clone was observed a handful of times. This chain joins TRBV6-5 and TRBJ2-2; TRBD1 agrees at 7 bases. Germline V gives CDR1 MNHEY, CDR2 SVGAGI. With 6 bases clipped from V and 6 bases from J, the junction kept 7 bases outside the gene matches. CDR3 length equals 14 residues. Here the CDR3 reads CASSRQGRAGELFF. The DNA of the CDR3 is TGTGCCAGCAGCAGACAGGGAAGGGCCGGGGAGCTGTTTTTT.

In this sample, this clone turned up a few times. This chain joins TRBV24-1 and TRBJ2-1; 9 bases are shared with TRBD2. Germline CDR1 KGHDR, CDR2 SFDVKD. Trimming took 3 bases from V and 9 from J; bases not matched to a gene: 14. CDR3 length equals 17 residues. CDR3 bases: TGTGCCACCAGTGATCCCGTCGGTAGCGGGAGAATAGCTGAGCAGTTCTTC. Translated, it gives CATSDPVGSGRIAEQFF.

The sample holds a few counts of this clone. The rearrangement links TRBV14 to TRBJ1-6, with 7 bases that match TRBD1. V lost 2 bases, J lost 2 bases, and 0 bases stayed unmatched. This CDR3 spans 15 amino acids. Germline loops: CDR1 SGHDN, CDR2 FVKESK. CDR3 DNA: TGTGCCAGCAGCCAACAGGGGGCCTATAATTCACCCCTCCACTTT. Translating gives CASSQQGAYNSPLHF.

The J gene is TRBJ1-4, the V gene TRBV6-5; 10 bases align to TRBD1. CDR1 is MNHEY and CDR2 is SVGAGI in the germline V gene. The trim removed 6 bases at V and 7 bases at J, leaving 8 bases unmatched. There are 15 residues in the CDR3. The CDR3, as DNA: TGTGCCAGCAGCGAGACAGGGGGCATTGGTGAAAAACTGTTTTTT. This sequence encodes CASSETGGIGEKLFF.

Concerning this clone itself: The sample has other DNA sequences that encode this CDR3 too. The chain combines TRBV18 with TRBJ2-2; D is perhaps TRBD1 (5 bases). Germline CDR1 reads KGHSH; CDR2 reads LQKENI. The CDR3 sequence is 15 residues long. The V end lost 2 bases, the J end lost 3 bases, and 10 bases lay between the germline ends. The CDR3 region has the DNA TGTGCCAGCTCACCAAGTACAGGAGACACCGGGGAGCTGTTTTTT. Encoded protein: CASSPSTGDTGELFF. The full variable domain, its missing parts supplied by reference TRBV18 and TRBJ2-2, is NAGVMQNPRHLVRRRGQEARLRCSPMKGHSHVYWYRQLPEEGLKFMVYLQKENIIDESGMPKERFSAEFPKEGPSILRIQQVVRGDSAAYFCASSPSTGDTGELFFGEGSRLTVL.

CDR3 bases: TGTGCCAGCAGCCCCCCTAGCGGGGGTACCTACGAGCAGTACTTC. It codes for CASSPPSGGTYEQYF. The V gene is TRBV5-4, the J gene TRBJ2-7; the match to TRBD2 covers 10 bases. Trimming at V came to 4 bases and at J to 2 bases, leaving 6 bases not matched to a gene. Germline values: CDR1 SGHNT, CDR2 YYREEE (reference sequence). This CDR3 has 15 amino acids. The full variable domain, rest sourced from reference TRBV5-4 and TRBJ2-7, is ETGVTQSPTHLIKTRGQQVTLRCSSQSGHNTVSWYQQALGQGPQFIFQYYREEENGRGNFPPRFSGLQFPNYSSELNVNALELDDSALYLCASSPPSGGTYEQYFGPGTRLTVT.

This clone showed up just once. V and J are TRBV7-3 and TRBJ2-7; D is uncertain. Germline loops: CDR1 SGHTA, CDR2 FQGTGA. The CDR3 is 13 amino acids. Trimming took off 0 bases at V and 2 bases at J, with 5 bases between the two ends. The CDR3 DNA sequence: TGTGCCAGCAGCTTAACACGGGCCTACGAGCAGTACTTC. Residues: CASSLTRAYEQYF.